Listed below are T cell receptor beta chains from one sample, sequenced in a study of T-cell reconstitution after alpha-beta-depleted transplantation in children. TCRdb called the PCR reads again in MiXCR, with one record for every CDR3 protein. This table holds roughly 500,000 distinct CDR3 sequences, approximately 10% found once. The sample in question was PBMCs, obtained before TCRalphabeta/CD19-depleted stem cell transplant. Receptors originate from a child younger than 10 with inherited bone marrow failure, due to receive a stem cell transplant. The CDR3 runs from the conserved cysteine through the conserved F or W. The D gene is left open where the match is weak. Rows give clone size only sometimes, using once, few, many, or a class for an expanded clone.

j_gene: TRBJ2-1; d_gene: NA; abundance: many; v_gene: TRBV20-1; CDR3aa: CSASRRLKNEQFF; CDR3nt: TGCAGTGCTAGCCGTCGGCTCAAGAATGAGCAGTTCTTC
j_gene: TRBJ2-3; d_gene: TRBD2; abundance: NA; v_gene: TRBV5-5; CDR3aa: CASSLRLAGADTPYF; CDR3nt: TGTGCCAGCAGCTTGAGGCTAGCGGGAGCAGATACGCCGTATTTT
j_gene: TRBJ1-2; d_gene: TRBD1; abundance: many; v_gene: TRBV6-1; CDR3aa: CASSQQGPLHGYTF; CDR3nt: TGTGCCAGCAGCCAACAGGGGCCCTTACATGGCTACACCTTC
j_gene: TRBJ1-2; d_gene: NA; abundance: many; v_gene: TRBV4-3; CDR3aa: CASSQITQANYGYTF; CDR3nt: TGCGCCAGCAGCCAAATTACCCAAGCTAACTATGGCTACACCTTC
j_gene: TRBJ2-7; d_gene: TRBD1; abundance: many; v_gene: TRBV28; CDR3aa: CASSSDRGYWYEQYF; CDR3nt: TGTGCCAGCAGTTCGGACAGGGGGTACTGGTACGAGCAGTACTTC
j_gene: TRBJ2-1; d_gene: NA; abundance: many; v_gene: TRBV7-2; CDR3aa: CASSPHSSVTYNEQFF; CDR3nt: TGTGCCAGCAGCCCTCATTCTAGTGTGACCTACAATGAGCAGTTCTTC
j_gene: TRBJ2-5; d_gene: NA; abundance: many; v_gene: TRBV7-6; CDR3aa: CASSELKPGYQETQYF; CDR3nt: TGTGCCAGCAGCGAACTCAAGCCGGGGTACCAAGAGACCCAGTACTTC
j_gene: TRBJ2-1; d_gene: NA; abundance: NA; v_gene: TRBV27; CDR3aa: CASSLLLAHEQFF; CDR3nt: TGTGCCAGCAGTTTACTTTTAGCCCATGAGCAGTTCTTC
j_gene: TRBJ2-2; d_gene: NA; abundance: many; v_gene: TRBV7-9; CDR3aa: CASSQRRETGELFF; CDR3nt: TGTGCCAGCAGCCAAAGACGGGAAACCGGGGAGCTGTTTTTT
j_gene: TRBJ2-7; d_gene: NA; abundance: NA; v_gene: TRBV6-1; CDR3aa: CASSPRINEQGYEQYF; CDR3nt: TGTGCCAGCAGCCCCAGGATAAACGAGCAGGGCTACGAGCAGTACTTC
j_gene: TRBJ2-1; d_gene: TRBD1; abundance: many; v_gene: TRBV5-1; CDR3aa: CASSLRTGADNEQFF; CDR3nt: TGCGCCAGCAGCCTTCGGACAGGGGCAGACAATGAGCAGTTCTTC
j_gene: TRBJ2-6; d_gene: NA; abundance: many; v_gene: TRBV5-1; CDR3aa: CASRLLSGANVLTF; CDR3nt: TGCGCCAGTAGACTGCTCTCTGGGGCCAACGTCCTGACTTTC
j_gene: TRBJ2-1; d_gene: TRBD1; abundance: few; v_gene: TRBV27; CDR3aa: CASSLEPGQGAFSEQFF; CDR3nt: TGTGCCAGCAGTTTAGAGCCGGGACAGGGGGCCTTCAGTGAGCAGTTCTTC
j_gene: TRBJ2-1; d_gene: NA; abundance: NA; v_gene: TRBV27; CDR3aa: CASSLYQSSYNEQFF; CDR3nt: TGTGCCAGCAGTTTATACCAGTCCTCCTACAATGAGCAGTTCTTC
j_gene: TRBJ1-1; d_gene: NA; abundance: many; v_gene: TRBV7-8; CDR3aa: CASSNPTLGNTEAFF; CDR3nt: TGTGCCAGCAGCAATCCCACCCTCGGGAACACTGAAGCTTTCTTT